This TCR beta chain was captured by sequencing in a study of cytomegalovirus exposure and HLA in healthy donors (dated by TCRdb to about 2017). Notes on the research overall: The roughly 700 repertoires of the first cohort and the 95 to 150 validation repertoires were produced on the same platform, according to a later analysis. To predict cytomegalovirus infection status, the study combined high-throughput TCR immunosequencing, statistical association of individual TCRs with disease status, and machine learning. Along with the approximately 700-subject first cohort, a separate validation cohort of 120 different subjects was used. The study was designed to test whether signatures of past pathogen exposure could be identified by cataloging public T cell receptors.

The CDR3 goes from the cysteine to the phenylalanine over 16 residues. The CDR3 DNA has 48 bases and is translated from base 1. The germline V gene supplies CDR1 MGHRA and CDR2 YSYEKL. V is cut back by 4 bases and J by 6 bases, with 5 bases in the junction unmatched. The donors were included in the validation cohort of 90 to 150 subjects, a group kept apart from the approximately 650-subject first cohort. Concerning this clone itself: Its cognate antigen has yet to be identified. No base-level quality is on record; no much larger clone is a single base apart.

The investigation overall reported the following: In the study, some 160 TCR beta chains were listed as associated with cytomegalovirus. The authors suggested that the approach could potentially be generalized to other disease states and immunological phenotypes. Most TCR sequences were seen in very few donors, while some public TCRs were found in many individuals. A few of the identified cytomegalovirus-associated TCR beta chains were confirmed in vitro to be specific for cytomegalovirus antigens. A later analysis found that TCRs clustered in the first cohort also tended to co-occur in the roughly 110 validation repertoires, with roughly 95% of cluster scores above 0. A later analysis had no HLA typing for the validation cohort, so co-occurrence there was scored across all 110 or so repertoires. The classifier was reported to diagnose cytomegalovirus status with high specificity and sensitivity in both the original cohort and the validation cohort.

The method was the immunoSEQ multiplex PCR assay. In the source study's methods: A statistical classification framework was developed to diagnose cytomegalovirus status using the catalog of TCR beta chain sequences. TCRdb holds this immuneACCESS table with in-frame rearrangements only. Some clones are missing; in checked studies, unresolved V genes explain under half, and the rest has no known cause. D and trimming were read from the DNA, whereas the V and J calls and clone size are those reported in that table. The sample table shows 160,000 or so clones, and 87% are seen once. The top ten clones comprise roughly 1.5% of the sample.

Sequencing was performed on PBMCs. The TCR was taken from a woman aged 30 to 39 in good health and CMV-seronegative. The rearrangement joined TRBV4-1 to TRBJ2-3; TRBD2 agrees with 15 junctional bases. Read as DNA, the sequence is TGCGCCAGCAGCCTCGGACTAGCGGGGGGGTCGGATACGCAGTATTTT. It is translated as CASSLGLAGGSDTQYF.